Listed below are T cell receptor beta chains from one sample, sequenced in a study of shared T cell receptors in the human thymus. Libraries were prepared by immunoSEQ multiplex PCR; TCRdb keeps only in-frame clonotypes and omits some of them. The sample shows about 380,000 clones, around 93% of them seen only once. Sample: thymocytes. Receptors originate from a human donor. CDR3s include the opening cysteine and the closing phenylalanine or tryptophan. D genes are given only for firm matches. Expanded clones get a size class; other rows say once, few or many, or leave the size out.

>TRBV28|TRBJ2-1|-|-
CASSLWSGYTSYNEQFF
TGTGCCAGCAGTTTATGGAGCGGGTATACCTCCTACAATGAGCAGTTCTTC
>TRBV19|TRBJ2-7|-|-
CVRAGHSYEQYF
TGTGTTAGAGCGGGTCATTCCTACGAGCAGTACTTC
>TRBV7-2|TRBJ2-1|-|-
CASSLVGVPSYNEQFF
TGTGCCAGCAGCTTAGTAGGGGTCCCTTCCTACAATGAGCAGTTCTTC
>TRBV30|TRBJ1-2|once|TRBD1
CAWTRGQGNYGYTF
TGTGCCTGGACCCGAGGACAGGGGAACTATGGCTACACCTTC
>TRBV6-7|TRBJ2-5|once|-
CASSYSGRGGSYQETQYF
TGTGCCAGCAGTTACTCTGGCAGGGGGGGTTCCTACCAAGAGACCCAGTACTTC
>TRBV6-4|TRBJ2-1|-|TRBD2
CASSERGRESFEDEQFF
TGTGCCAGCAGTGAGCGAGGGAGGGAGTCCTTTGAGGATGAGCAGTTCTTC
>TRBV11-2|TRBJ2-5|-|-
CASSPHRETQYF
TGTGCCAGCAGCCCCCATCGGGAGACCCAGTACTTC
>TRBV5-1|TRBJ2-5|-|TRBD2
CASRFDPGTRRGETQYF
TGCGCCAGCCGCTTCGACCCCGGGACTAGGAGGGGGGAGACCCAGTACTTC
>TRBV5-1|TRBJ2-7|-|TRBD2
CASSGTSGTTTYEQYF
TGCGCCAGCAGCGGAACTAGCGGAACAACAACCTACGAGCAGTACTTC
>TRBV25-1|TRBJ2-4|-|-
CASSDAYSKNIQYF
TGTGCCAGCAGTGATGCCTACTCCAAAAACATTCAGTACTTC
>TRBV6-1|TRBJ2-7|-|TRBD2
CASRETSFPPYEQYF
TGTGCCAGCAGGGAGACTAGCTTCCCACCCTACGAGCAGTACTTC
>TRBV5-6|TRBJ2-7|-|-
CASSLLGPTPYEQYF
TGTGCCAGCAGCTTGTTAGGACCCACCCCCTACGAGCAGTACTTC
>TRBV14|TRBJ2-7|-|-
CASSQDVPRLGPSYEQYF
TGTGCCAGCAGCCAAGATGTCCCTCGGCTCGGACCCTCCTACGAGCAGTACTTC
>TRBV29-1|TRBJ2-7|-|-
CSVETWAGLRAREQYF
TGCAGCGTTGAGACTTGGGCAGGCCTACGAGCTAGGGAGCAGTACTTC
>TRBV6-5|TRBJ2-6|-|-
CASSDVSGANVLTF
TGTGCCAGCAGTGACGTCTCTGGGGCCAACGTCCTGACTTTC
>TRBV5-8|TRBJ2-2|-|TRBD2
CASRERLARGELFF
TGTGCCAGCAGAGAGCGACTAGCCCGCGGGGAGCTGTTTTTT
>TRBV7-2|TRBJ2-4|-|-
CASSLKAGENIQYF
TGTGCCAGCAGCCTAAAAGCAGGGGAAAACATTCAGTACTTC
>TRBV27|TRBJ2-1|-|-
CASSLLGEQFF
TGTGCCAGCAGCCTCTTAGGTGAGCAGTTCTTC
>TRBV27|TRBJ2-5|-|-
CASSFRGETQYF
TGTGCCAGCAGTTTCCGGGGGGAGACCCAGTACTTC
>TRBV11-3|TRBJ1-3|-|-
CASSFDGSSGNTIYF
TGTGCCAGCAGCTTCGACGGATCCTCTGGAAACACCATATATTTT
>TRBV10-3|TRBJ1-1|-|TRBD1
CAISERDRARYTEAFF
TGTGCCATCAGTGAACGGGACAGGGCGAGATATACTGAAGCTTTCTTT
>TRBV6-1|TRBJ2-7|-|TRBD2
CGAQAGIGPYEQYF
TGTGGCGCCCAAGCGGGAATCGGACCCTACGAGCAGTACTTC
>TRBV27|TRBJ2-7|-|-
CASSAKGRGIYYEQYF
TGTGCCAGCAGTGCCAAGGGGCGGGGTATATACTACGAGCAGTACTTC
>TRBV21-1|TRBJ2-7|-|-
CASSNTSGGYEQYF
TGTGCCAGCAGCAACACGAGCGGGGGCTACGAGCAGTACTTC
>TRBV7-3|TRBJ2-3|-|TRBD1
CASSLKGTGVPTDTQYF
TGTGCCAGCAGCTTAAAAGGGACAGGGGTTCCCACAGATACGCAGTATTTT
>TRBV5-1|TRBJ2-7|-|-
CASSLEAGSSYEQYF
TGCGCCAGCAGCTTGGAGGCAGGGAGCTCCTACGAGCAGTACTTC
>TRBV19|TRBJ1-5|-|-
CASSTLAGGYSNQPQHF
TGTGCCAGTAGTACCCTTGCGGGCGGTTATAGCAATCAGCCCCAGCATTTT
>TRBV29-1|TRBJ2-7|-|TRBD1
CSVEVCGTGREQYF
TGCAGCGTTGAAGTTTGTGGGACAGGGCGCGAGCAGTACTTC
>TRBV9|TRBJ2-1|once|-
CASSVDVRVERRVHNEQFF
TGTGCCAGCAGCGTAGACGTCAGGGTGGAACGTAGGGTGCACAATGAGCAGTTCTTC
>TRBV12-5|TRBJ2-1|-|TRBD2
CASGNTLYRGVDYNEQFF
TGTGCTAGTGGCAATACATTATACCGGGGGGTTGACTACAATGAGCAGTTCTTC
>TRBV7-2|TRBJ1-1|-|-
CASSPRHRSGKGGVAEAFF
TGTGCCAGCAGCCCGAGGCACAGGTCCGGCAAAGGAGGGGTGGCTGAAGCTTTCTTT
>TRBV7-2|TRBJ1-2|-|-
CASSSGGYGYTF
TGTGCCAGCAGCTCCGGCGGCTATGGCTACACCTTC